This T cell receptor beta chain was sequenced in a study of CD8+ T cells in alopecia areata. Whole-study context: Patients received oral tofacitinib, 5 to 10 mg twice daily, for moderate-to-severe alopecia areata. Tofacitinib treatment spanned 6 to 18 months, with 6 months off drug afterward.

In germline, CDR1 is MDHEN, CDR2 SYDVKM. Trimming cost V 2 bases and J 2 bases, with 10 bases left between them. This CDR3 comprises 14 residues. After isolation, RNA underwent reverse transcription to generate cDNA as the sequencing template. TCRdb's copy holds only in-frame clones and misses some; the assay was immunoSEQ multiplex PCR. The table has approximately 54,000 clones, around 96% seen once. This clonotype originated in a human donor with alopecia areata. The material sequenced was CD8+ T cells sorted from blood, taken at week 0. The chain recombines TRBV28 with TRBJ2-7; D unclear. The CDR3 protein is CASSLVRVTYEQYF. DNA for the CDR3: TGTGCCAGCAGTTTAGTTAGGGTAACCTACGAGCAGTACTTC. Looking up the rest from reference TRBV28 and TRBJ2-7 gives the full variable domain: DVKVTQSSRYLVKRTGEKVFLECVQDMDHENMFWYRQDPGLGLRLIYFSYDVKMKEKGDIPEGYSVSREKKERFSLILESASTNQTSMYLCASSLVRVTYEQYFGPGTRLTVT.